A selection of T cell receptor beta chains follows, all from one sample in a study of cytomegalovirus exposure and HLA in healthy donors. Profiled with immunoSEQ multiplex PCR; TCRdb holds only in-frame clones, not every one. The sample consists of about 180,000 clones, roughly 80% of them appearing once. What was sequenced was PBMCs. The receptors were gathered from a male donor in good health and CMV-seronegative. CDR3s include the opening cysteine and the closing phenylalanine or tryptophan. The order of the fields is D gene, J gene, clone size, V gene, CDR3 DNA, CDR3 protein. The D gene is left open where the match is weak. Size is omitted from some rows. Given values are once, few, many or a class for expanded clones.

TRBD1 | TRBJ2-7 | few | TRBV23-1 | TGCGCCAGCAGTCAACGCATCCGGGACAGGGGATGCGAGCAGTACTTC | CASSQRIRDRGCEQYF
- | TRBJ1-1 | - | TRBV7-9 | TGTTCCAGCAGCGACGGACGGACAGAAGCTTTCTTT | CSSSDGRTEAFF
TRBD2 | TRBJ2-7 | - | TRBV2 | TGTGCCAGCAGTGTGGGGGGGTACGAGCAGTACTTC | CASSVGGYEQYF
- | TRBJ2-1 | - | TRBV7-6 | TGTGCCAGCAGCTCATTTTCAGGAGAGGGGCAGTTCTTC | CASSSFSGEGQFF
TRBD2 | TRBJ2-3 | - | TRBV7-3 | TGTGCCAGCAGCTGGGGGGGCGGGAGGTCCCCAGATACGCAGTATTTT | CASSWGGGRSPDTQYF
- | TRBJ1-3 | - | TRBV2 | TGTGCCAGCAGGGTCTACTCTGGAAACACCATATATTTT | CASRVYSGNTIYF
- | TRBJ2-7 | - | TRBV11-2 | TGTGCCAGCAGCTTACACAGCTCCTACGAGCAGTACTTC | CASSLHSSYEQYF
- | TRBJ2-5 | - | TRBV28 | TGTGCCAGCAGTACTGGACGGAGGACGTACCAAGAGACCCAGTACTTC | CASSTGRRTYQETQYF
TRBD2 | TRBJ2-4 | - | TRBV4-2 | TGTGCCAGCAGCCCCATACTAGCGGGAGGGGGGGACATTCAGTACTTC | CASSPILAGGGDIQYF
- | TRBJ2-2 | - | TRBV5-1 | TGCGCCAGCAGCTTGGACGGCGGGGAGCTGTTTTTT | CASSLDGGELFF
TRBD2 | TRBJ2-1 | - | TRBV7-2 | TGTGCCAGCAGCACCCGAACTAGCGGGAGGGCCCTCGGCAATGAGCAGTTCTTC | CASSTRTSGRALGNEQFF
- | TRBJ2-5 | - | TRBV6-1 | TGTGCCAGCAGTGGATTCTTTGGCAGTCGCCAAGAGACCCAGTACTTC | CASSGFFGSRQETQYF
- | TRBJ1-4 | - | TRBV6-5 | TGTGCCAGCAGTTACGTGAGTTACAATGAAAAACTGTTTTTT | CASSYVSYNEKLFF
TRBD1 | TRBJ1-2 | - | TRBV4-2 | TGTGCCAGCAGCCGACGGGACAGGGTTAACTATGGCTACACCTTC | CASSRRDRVNYGYTF
TRBD2 | TRBJ2-7 | - | TRBV6-4 | TGTGCCAGCAGGGGACGCGGGGGGAGCTCCTACGAGCAGTACTTC | CASRGRGGSSYEQYF
- | TRBJ2-7 | - | TRBV10-3 | TGTGCCATCAGTGAGTCGACGGGATTAGCCGGGCCCCCCTACGAGCAGTACTTC | CAISESTGLAGPPYEQYF
- | TRBJ2-1 | few | TRBV5-1 | TGCGCCAGCAGCGAGCCCCCGAGTGAGCAGTTCTTC | CASSEPPSEQFF
- | TRBJ2-1 | - | TRBV23-1 | TGCGCCAGTAGCAAGAGCTCCTACAATGAGCAGTTCTTC | CASSKSSYNEQFF
TRBD1 | TRBJ1-1 | - | TRBV28 | TGTGCCAGCAGTACAGGGGGCACTGAAGCTTTCTTT | CASSTGGTEAFF
- | TRBJ2-1 | - | TRBV5-5 | TGTGCCAGCAGCTCGGATAAGGGGTTCCTCTACAATGAGCAGTTCTTC | CASSSDKGFLYNEQFF
TRBD1 | TRBJ1-2 | - | TRBV19 | TGTGCCAGTAGTACGACAGGGAACTATGGCTACACCTTC | CASSTTGNYGYTF
TRBD2 | TRBJ2-2 | - | TRBV6-6 | TGTGCCACGGACCCGGGACTATTGAGCACCGGGGAGCTGTTTTTT | CATDPGLLSTGELFF
TRBD2 | TRBJ2-1 | once | TRBV28 | TGTGCCAGCAGTTCCCCGAGGACTAGCGGGAGACGGTCAGACAATGAGCAGTTCTTC | CASSSPRTSGRRSDNEQFF
- | TRBJ1-2 | once | TRBV9 | TGTGCCAGCAGCGTCGGAGCCAGGGACTATGGCTACACCTTC | CASSVGARDYGYTF
TRBD1 | TRBJ1-1 | once | TRBV7-9 | TGTGCCAGCAGACGGTTGGGGGGGACAGGGGAGAACACTGAAGCTTTCTTT | CASRRLGGTGENTEAFF
TRBD2 | TRBJ2-5 | - | TRBV5-1 | TGCGCCAGCAGCTCTACTAGACTAGCGGGACCACAACAAGAGACCCAGTACTTC | CASSSTRLAGPQQETQYF
TRBD1 | TRBJ1-1 | - | TRBV6-5 | TGTGCCAGCACCCACAGGGACAGGGTAAGGACTGAAGCTTTCTTT | CASTHRDRVRTEAFF
- | TRBJ2-1 | once | TRBV2 | TGTGCCAGCAGTACCCAGGGCTACAATGAGCAGTTCTTC | CASSTQGYNEQFF
TRBD2 | TRBJ2-7 | - | TRBV6-1 | TGTGCCAGCAGTGGACCGGGACTACCCTACGAGCAGTACTTC | CASSGPGLPYEQYF
- | TRBJ2-2 | - | TRBV6-4 | TGTGCCAGCAGTGTAGATTGGAACACCGGGGAGCTGTTTTTT | CASSVDWNTGELFF
- | TRBJ1-1 | - | TRBV28 | TGTGCCAGCAGTTTATCCGGAGGGGCCCAAGCTTTCTTT | CASSLSGGAQAFF
- | TRBJ1-3 | - | TRBV19 | TGTGCCAGTAGTAACACAGGGTTCGGAAACACCATATATTTT | CASSNTGFGNTIYF